The clone carrying this TCR beta chain was found once. Its target is unknown. Between the trimmed V and J ends, which lost 3 bases and 1 base, there was a span of 10 bases. The germline V gene encodes CDR1 SGHVS and CDR2 FQNEAQ. The CDR3 spans 15 residues. The sample is drawn from a study of OX40 agonist ivuxolimab in advanced cancers. The data were produced by immunoSEQ multiplex PCR, yet TCRdb's version contains in-frame clones alone and is incomplete. The sample lists about 50,000 clones; 70% to 90% were seen once. Points from the study as a whole: Both blood CD4+ and CD8+ T cells showed clonal growth by week 6 at 0.1 to 3.0 mg/kg.

Sequenced material: CD4+ or CD8+ T cells sorted from blood, taken in a trial of the OX40 agonist ivuxolimab. The rearrangement uses TRBV7-8 and TRBJ2-1; D unresolved. The sequence came from an adult with an advanced solid tumor such as melanoma, head and neck, liver or kidney cancer. The CDR3: CASSLDLGSYNEQFF. The CDR3 bases are TGTGCCAGCAGCTTGGACCTGGGGTCCTACAATGAGCAGTTCTTC.